This T cell receptor (beta chain) was retrieved from a study of T cell repertoires in cytomegalovirus infection. Study details: Through public TCR beta signatures, both CMV infection and matching HLA type were indicated.

Between the trimmed V and J ends, which lost 3 bases and 0 bases, there was a span of 17 bases. CDR3 length: 17 amino acids. Per the germline V gene, CDR1 is ENHRY and CDR2 is SYGVKD. TCRdb used MiXCR to reprocess the reads, holding one entry per CDR3 protein. The table shows about 310,000 distinct CDR3 sequences, with approximately 25% occurring only once. This clonotype came up a few times. Its antigen is unknown. The receptor's source is a human donor in good health (CMV status not recorded). Some clones in this sample may be carry-over from other donors' samples. The genes are TRBV10-3 and TRBJ1-1; TRBD1 is a possible D gene (6 bases). The sequenced sample was cultured PBMCs, obtained from culture after CMV antigen stimulation. The CDR3 DNA is TGTGCCATCAGTGAAGGGGGGAGCGGGAACATGAACACTGAAGCTTTCTTT. Translated, it gives CAISEGGSGNMNTEAFF.